The rows below give T cell receptor beta chains drawn from one sample of a study of cytomegalovirus exposure and HLA in healthy donors. Generated by immunoSEQ multiplex PCR, the TCRdb table keeps only in-frame clones and is missing some. Found here are about 90,000 clones, just over 75% of them singletons; the top ten hold roughly 0.63%. The sample taken for sequencing was PBMCs. The source of these receptors is a young man in good health and CMV-seronegative. Each CDR3 is given with its conserved first and last residue. A D gene is named only where the DNA matches it firmly. Not all rows give a size; the values are once, few, many and, for expanded clones, a class.

j_call d_call v_call clone_size cdr3_aa cdr3_nt
TRBJ2-2 . TRBV9 . CASSDPLSPGELFF TGTGCCAGCAGCGACCCCCTAAGCCCCGGGGAGCTGTTTTTT
TRBJ1-2 TRBD1 TRBV6-5 once CASSYGTGDYGYTF TGTGCCAGCAGTTACGGGACAGGGGACTATGGCTACACCTTC
TRBJ1-4 . TRBV29-1 few CSVEAGSEKLFF TGCAGCGTTGAGGCAGGGTCGGAAAAACTGTTTTTT
TRBJ1-4 TRBD1 TRBV9 . CASSGGQGWSNEKLFF TGTGCCAGCAGCGGAGGACAGGGTTGGTCTAATGAAAAACTGTTTTTT
TRBJ2-3 . TRBV28 . CASSPPRILTDTQYF TGTGCCAGCAGCCCCCCTAGGATCCTCACAGATACGCAGTATTTT
TRBJ2-2 . TRBV7-3 . CASSLSVGELFF TGTGCCAGCAGCTTAAGTGTAGGGGAGCTGTTTTTT
TRBJ2-1 TRBD2 TRBV11-2 . CASSPGREVYNEQFF TGTGCCAGCAGCCCTGGGAGGGAGGTCTACAATGAGCAGTTCTTC
TRBJ1-5 . TRBV2 . CASSESRGRNQPQHF TGTGCCAGCAGTGAATCAAGGGGGAGAAATCAGCCCCAGCATTTT
TRBJ1-1 . TRBV7-2 . CASSLKFRGGDTEAFF TGTGCCAGCAGCTTAAAATTTCGGGGTGGTGACACTGAAGCTTTCTTT
TRBJ2-1 TRBD1 TRBV6-1 . CASTETGGLVVFF TGTGCCAGCACCGAAACAGGGGGCCTGGTTGTGTTCTTC
TRBJ2-3 . TRBV5-1 . CASSLRGDTQYF TGCGCCAGCAGCTTGAGAGGAGATACGCAGTATTTT
TRBJ2-2 . TRBV6-1 few CASTGSNTGELFF TGTGCCAGCACCGGGTCGAACACCGGGGAGCTGTTTTTT
TRBJ2-2 . TRBV4-2 . CASSPNGGRAGELFF TGTGCCAGCAGCCCGAACGGGGGGCGCGCCGGGGAGCTGTTTTTT
TRBJ1-2 TRBD1 TRBV27 . CASRDRGYYGYTF TGTGCCAGCAGGGACAGGGGGTACTATGGCTACACCTTC
TRBJ1-1 . TRBV7-9 . CSSQVGNTEAFF TGTTCCAGCCAGGTCGGGAACACTGAAGCTTTCTTT
TRBJ2-2 . TRBV5-6 . CASSLDGRNTGELFF TGTGCCAGCAGCTTGGACGGGAGAAACACCGGGGAGCTGTTTTTT
TRBJ2-1 . TRBV7-2 . CASSLTRFSEQFF TGTGCCAGCAGCTTGACTAGGTTCAGTGAGCAGTTCTTC
TRBJ2-1 TRBD1 TRBV5-1 . CASSLEGQGGHNEQFF TGCGCCAGCAGCTTGGAGGGACAGGGGGGCCACAATGAGCAGTTCTTC
TRBJ1-1 . TRBV19 once CASSINRGSEAFF TGTGCCAGTAGTATAAATCGGGGGTCTGAAGCTTTCTTT
TRBJ2-2 TRBD2 TRBV7-3 . CASSKKGLALTGELFF TGTGCCAGCAGTAAAAAGGGACTAGCTCTCACCGGGGAGCTGTTTTTT
TRBJ2-7 . TRBV29-1 . CSVENQGSEQYF TGCAGCGTCGAAAATCAGGGGTCCGAGCAGTACTTC
TRBJ2-4 . TRBV13 . CASSPNRVGALHF TGTGCCAGCAGTCCCAACAGGGTAGGGGCTCTGCACTTC
TRBJ1-2 TRBD1 TRBV7-9 . CASSSAGDRLGYGYTF TGTGCCAGCAGCTCCGCCGGGGACAGGCTCGGCTATGGCTACACCTTC
TRBJ2-1 . TRBV27 . CASKTRRSSYNEQFF TGTGCCAGCAAAACCCGAAGGAGCTCCTACAATGAGCAGTTCTTC
TRBJ1-2 . TRBV12-5 . CATPPAPRLYGYTF TGTGCTACCCCGCCAGCCCCAAGACTCTATGGCTACACCTTC
TRBJ2-3 . TRBV7-2 . CASSLRKLAGTDTQYF TGTGCCAGCAGCCTAAGGAAGCTTGCGGGGACAGATACGCAGTATTTT